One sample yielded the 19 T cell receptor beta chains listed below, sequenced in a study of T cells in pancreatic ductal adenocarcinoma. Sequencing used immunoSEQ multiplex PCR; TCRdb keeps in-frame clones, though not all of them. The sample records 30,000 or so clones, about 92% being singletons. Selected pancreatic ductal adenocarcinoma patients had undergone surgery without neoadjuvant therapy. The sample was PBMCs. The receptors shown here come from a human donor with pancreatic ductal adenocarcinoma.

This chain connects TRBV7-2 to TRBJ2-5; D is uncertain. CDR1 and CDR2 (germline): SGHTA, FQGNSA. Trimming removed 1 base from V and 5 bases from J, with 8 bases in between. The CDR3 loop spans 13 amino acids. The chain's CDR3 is CASSLERVETQYF. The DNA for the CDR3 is TGTGCCAGCAGCTTAGAACGGGTTGAGACCCAGTACTTC.

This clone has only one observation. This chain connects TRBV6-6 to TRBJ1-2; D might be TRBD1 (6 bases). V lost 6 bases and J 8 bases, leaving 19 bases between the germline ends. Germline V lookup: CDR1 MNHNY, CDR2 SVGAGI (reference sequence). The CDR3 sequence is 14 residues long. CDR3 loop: CASRLGGQPSGYTF. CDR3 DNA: TGTGCCAGCAGACTCGGGGGACAACCCAGCGGCTACACCTTC.

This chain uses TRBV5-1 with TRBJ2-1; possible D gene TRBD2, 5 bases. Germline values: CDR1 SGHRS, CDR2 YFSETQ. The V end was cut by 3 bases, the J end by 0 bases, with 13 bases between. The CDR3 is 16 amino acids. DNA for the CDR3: TGCGCCAGCAGCTGGTTGAAGAGCGGCTCCTACAATGAGCAGTTCTTC. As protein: CASSWLKSGSYNEQFF.

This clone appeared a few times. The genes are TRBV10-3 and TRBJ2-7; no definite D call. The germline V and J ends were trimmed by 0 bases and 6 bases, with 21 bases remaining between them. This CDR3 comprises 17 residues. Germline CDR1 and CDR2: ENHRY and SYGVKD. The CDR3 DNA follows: TGTGCCATCAGTGAGTCTCCACTCCAAGCGCCGCCGTCCGAGCAGTACTTC. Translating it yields CAISESPLQAPPSEQYF.

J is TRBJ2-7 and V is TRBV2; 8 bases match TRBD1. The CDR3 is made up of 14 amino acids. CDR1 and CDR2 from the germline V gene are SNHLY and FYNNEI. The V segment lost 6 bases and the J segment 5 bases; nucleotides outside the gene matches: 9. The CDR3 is CASRGQVSLDEQYF. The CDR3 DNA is TGTGCCAGCAGGGGACAGGTTAGCCTGGACGAGCAGTACTTC.

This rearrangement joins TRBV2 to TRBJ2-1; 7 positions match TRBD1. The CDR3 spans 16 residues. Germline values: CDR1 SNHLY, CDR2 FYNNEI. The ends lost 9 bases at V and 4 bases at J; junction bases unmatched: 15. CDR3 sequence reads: CASRPTYGTVYNEQFF. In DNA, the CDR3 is TGTGCCAGTCGACCCACATACGGGACAGTTTACAATGAGCAGTTCTTC.

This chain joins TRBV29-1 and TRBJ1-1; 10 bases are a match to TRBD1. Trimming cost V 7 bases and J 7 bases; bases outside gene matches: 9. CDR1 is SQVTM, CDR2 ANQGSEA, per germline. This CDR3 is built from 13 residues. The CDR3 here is CSAGQGVNVEAFF. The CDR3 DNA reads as TGCAGCGCCGGACAGGGGGTGAATGTTGAAGCTTTCTTT.

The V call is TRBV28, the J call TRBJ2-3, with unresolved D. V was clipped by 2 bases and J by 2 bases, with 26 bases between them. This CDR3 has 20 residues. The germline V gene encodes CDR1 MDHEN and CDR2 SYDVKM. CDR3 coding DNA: TGTGCCAGCAGTTTACGGTACGACTCCCTCCCCTACTTTTACACAGATACGCAGTATTTT. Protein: CASSLRYDSLPYFYTDTQYF. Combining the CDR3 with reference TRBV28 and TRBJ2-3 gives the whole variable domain DVKVTQSSRYLVKRTGEKVFLECVQDMDHENMFWYRQDPGLGLRLIYFSYDVKMKEKGDIPEGYSVSREKKERFSLILESASTNQTSMYLCASSLRYDSLPYFYTDTQYFGPGTRLTVL.

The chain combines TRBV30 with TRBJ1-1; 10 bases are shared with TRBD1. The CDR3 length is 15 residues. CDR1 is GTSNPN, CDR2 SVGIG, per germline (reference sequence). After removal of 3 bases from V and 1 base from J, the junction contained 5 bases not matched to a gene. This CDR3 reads CAWRIRDRGNTEAFF. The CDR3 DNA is TGTGCCTGGAGGATAAGGGACAGGGGGAACACTGAAGCTTTCTTT.

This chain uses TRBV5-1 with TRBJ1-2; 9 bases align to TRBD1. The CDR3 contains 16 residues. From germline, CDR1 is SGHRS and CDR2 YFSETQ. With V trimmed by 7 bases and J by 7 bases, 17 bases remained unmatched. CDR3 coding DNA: TGCGCCAGCGGCTCCGGGACAGGGTCTTTTCTGGGTGGCTACACCTTC. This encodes CASGSGTGSFLGGYTF.

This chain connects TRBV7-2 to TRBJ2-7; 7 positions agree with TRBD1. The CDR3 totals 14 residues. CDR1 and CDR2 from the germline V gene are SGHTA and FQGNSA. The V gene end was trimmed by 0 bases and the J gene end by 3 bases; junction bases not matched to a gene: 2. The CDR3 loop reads CASSLAGDSYEQYF. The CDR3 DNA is TGTGCCAGCAGCTTAGCGGGGGACAGCTACGAGCAGTACTTC. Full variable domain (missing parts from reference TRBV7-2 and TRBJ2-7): GAGVSQSPSNKVTEKGKDVELRCDPISGHTALYWYRQSLGQGLEFLIYFQGNSAPDKSGLPSDRFSAERTGGSVSTLTIQRTQQEDSAVYLCASSLAGDSYEQYFGPGTRLTVT.

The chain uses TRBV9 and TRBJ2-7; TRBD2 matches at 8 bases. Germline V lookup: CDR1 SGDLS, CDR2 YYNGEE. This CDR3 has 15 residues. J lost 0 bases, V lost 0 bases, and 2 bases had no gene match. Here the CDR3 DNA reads TGTGCCAGCAGCGTAGAAGGGACTAGCTCCTACGAGCAGTACTTC. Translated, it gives CASSVEGTSSYEQYF.

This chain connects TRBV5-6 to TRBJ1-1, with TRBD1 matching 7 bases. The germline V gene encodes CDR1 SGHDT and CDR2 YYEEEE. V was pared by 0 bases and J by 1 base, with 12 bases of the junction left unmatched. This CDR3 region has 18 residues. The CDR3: CASSLGWGAGGRNTEAFF. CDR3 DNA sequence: TGTGCCAGCAGCTTGGGATGGGGGGCAGGGGGGCGGAACACTGAAGCTTTCTTT.

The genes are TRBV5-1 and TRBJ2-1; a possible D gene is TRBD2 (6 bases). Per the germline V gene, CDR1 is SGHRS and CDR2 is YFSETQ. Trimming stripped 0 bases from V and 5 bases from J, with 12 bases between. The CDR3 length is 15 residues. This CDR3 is CASSLVASVHNEQFF. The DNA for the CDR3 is TGCGCCAGCAGCTTGGTGGCTAGCGTACACAATGAGCAGTTCTTC.

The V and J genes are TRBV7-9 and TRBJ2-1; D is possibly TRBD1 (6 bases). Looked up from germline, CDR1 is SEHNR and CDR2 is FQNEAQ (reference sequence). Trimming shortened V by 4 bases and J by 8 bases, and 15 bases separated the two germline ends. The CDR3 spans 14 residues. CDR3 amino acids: CASSYRELWDEQFF. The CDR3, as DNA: TGTGCCAGCAGCTACAGGGAGTTGTGGGATGAGCAGTTCTTC.

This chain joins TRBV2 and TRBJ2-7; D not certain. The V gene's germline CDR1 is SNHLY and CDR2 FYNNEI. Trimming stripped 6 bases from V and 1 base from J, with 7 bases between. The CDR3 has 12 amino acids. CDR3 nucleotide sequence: TGTGCCAGCAGCGGGCGGTCCTACGAGCAGTACTTC. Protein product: CASSGRSYEQYF.

The CDR3 loop is CASSPRGGWETQYF. CDR3 nucleotides: TGTGCCAGTAGTCCCCGTGGGGGGTGGGAGACCCAGTACTTC. This rearrangement joins TRBV19 to TRBJ2-5, with a tentative D call TRBD2 (6 bases). Per germline, CDR1 LNHDA and CDR2 SQIVND (reference sequence). The CDR3 contains 14 residues. V was clipped by 5 bases and J by 5 bases, with 15 bases between them.

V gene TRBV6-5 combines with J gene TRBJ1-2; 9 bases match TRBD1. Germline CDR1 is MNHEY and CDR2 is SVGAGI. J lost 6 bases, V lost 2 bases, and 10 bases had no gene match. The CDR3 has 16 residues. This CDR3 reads CASSYGTGGARDGYTF. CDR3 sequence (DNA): TGTGCCAGCAGTTACGGCACAGGGGGCGCCAGGGATGGCTACACCTTC.

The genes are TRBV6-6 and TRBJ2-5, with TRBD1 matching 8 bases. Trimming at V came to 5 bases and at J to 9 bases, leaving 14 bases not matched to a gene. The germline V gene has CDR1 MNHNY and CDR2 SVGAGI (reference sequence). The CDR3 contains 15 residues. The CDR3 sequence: CASSPPGQGDKAQYF. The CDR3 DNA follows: TGTGCCAGCAGTCCTCCCGGACAGGGCGACAAGGCCCAGTACTTC.